This T cell receptor (beta chain) was sequenced in a study of T cells after yellow fever vaccination. The V end was cut by 1 base, the J end by 0 bases, with 15 bases between. The CDR3 spans 18 residues. Germline V gives CDR1 SGHTA, CDR2 FQGNSA. This clonotype was picked up a small number of times. Its matching antigen is unknown. General study findings and limits: The study noted that FACS-sorted repertoires could contain abundant clonotypes contaminating from the bulk population. Subsequent to the booster, the majority of primary-vaccination clones reappeared (roughly 97% CD4, about 90% CD8). Across the CD4 and CD8 compartments, a small share of clonotypes was present in both.

As TCR cDNA was made by 5'RACE template switching, a universal primer site and UMIs were added. TCRdb ran MiXCR on the 5' RACE reads and lists one entry per CDR3 protein. Of about 300,000 distinct CDR3 sequences in the sample, roughly 8.7% were seen once. The specimen comprised CD4+ T cells sorted from PBMCs, sampled 5 days after the yellow fever booster vaccination. This sequence joins TRBV7-2 and TRBJ1-4; D is unresolved. The receptor's source is a man aged 18 to 30 who received the YFV17D yellow fever vaccine. The CDR3 DNA reads as TGTGCCAGCAGCTTAGTTGACCCGGCGCTTGCAACTAATGAAAAACTGTTTTTT. Its protein product is CASSLVDPALATNEKLFF.